These 29 T cell receptor beta chains were all obtained from the same sample, sequenced in a study of blood T cell repertoires in COVID-19. The repertoire was sequenced with immunoSEQ multiplex PCR; TCRdb's copy has only in-frame clones and lacks some. The sample includes approximately 300,000 clones, nearly 90% of them seen just once. The specimen sequenced was PBMCs or T cells enriched from blood (not recorded which). The origin of the receptors is a woman in her 30s who had recovered from COVID-19.

The chain links TRBV7-8 to TRBJ2-7; 8 bases line up with TRBD1. There are 13 residues in the CDR3. Germline CDR1 is SGHVS and CDR2 is FQNEAQ. Germline trimming cut 5 bases from V and 6 bases from J; bases unmatched to any gene: 6. Here the CDR3 DNA reads TGTGCCAGCAGCCTCGGACAGGGCCGCGAGCAGTACTTC. This sequence encodes CASSLGQGREQYF.

This clone appeared a single time. The chain uses TRBV27 and TRBJ1-4; 7 bases match TRBD1. Trimming at V came to 0 bases and at J to 2 bases, leaving 12 bases not matched to a gene. In germline, CDR1 is MNHEY, CDR2 SMNVEV (reference sequence). This CDR3 contains 19 residues. The CDR3 region has the DNA TGTGCCAGCAGTTTATCGGCCACTAGACAGGGAACGACTAATGAAAAACTGTTTTTT. Translating gives CASSLSATRQGTTNEKLFF.

The genes are TRBV12-3 or TRBV12-4 and TRBJ2-2; D is ambiguous. This CDR3 has 13 residues. Trimming shortened V by 5 bases and J by 5 bases, and 9 bases separated the two germline ends. Written as DNA, the CDR3 is TGTGCCAGCAGTGACGGGTATACCGGGGAGCTGTTTTTT. Protein: CASSDGYTGELFF.

The chain uses TRBV27 and TRBJ2-7; 7 bases are a match to TRBD1. J lost 7 bases, V lost 7 bases, and 10 bases had no gene match. There are 13 residues in the CDR3. Germline CDR1 is MNHEY and CDR2 is SMNVEV (reference sequence). The CDR3 sequence: CASKEGGRGEQYF. The CDR3 DNA is TGTGCCAGCAAGGAAGGGGGCCGGGGTGAGCAGTACTTC.

The genes are TRBV19 and TRBJ2-1; D is possibly TRBD2 (6 bases). Germline V gives CDR1 LNHDA, CDR2 SQIVND (reference sequence). The CDR3 is made up of 12 amino acids. Trimming shortened V by 5 bases and J by 7 bases, and 9 bases separated the two germline ends. Written as DNA, the CDR3 is TGTGCCAGTAGTCCGACTAGGAATGAGCAGTTCTTC. It encodes CASSPTRNEQFF.

The J gene is TRBJ2-6, the V gene TRBV2, with D possibly being TRBD2 (6 bases). The CDR3 loop spans 18 amino acids. V lost 5 bases to trimming and J lost 0 bases, with 17 bases between them. Germline V CDR1 and CDR2: SNHLY, FYNNEI. CDR3 nucleotides: TGTGCCAGCAGTAAGGGAGGAGGTACCAGCTCTGGGGCCAACGTCCTGACTTTC. Its translation is CASSKGGGTSSGANVLTF.

The chain joins TRBV3-1 (or the pseudogene TRBV3-2) to TRBJ2-3; 10 bases line up with TRBD1. The CDR3 length is 17 residues. The germline gives CDR1 LGHDT, CDR2 YNNKEL (reference sequence). The J segment lost 4 bases and the V segment lost 3 bases, leaving 10 bases of the junction unmatched. In nucleotides, the CDR3 is TGTGCCAGCAGCCACCGGGGTCAGACAGGGGGCGCAGATACGCAGTATTTT. Translated: CASSHRGQTGGADTQYF.

The chain carries TRBV5-4 and TRBJ2-3; 7 nucleotides agree with TRBD2. CDR1 SGHNT and CDR2 YYREEE come from the germline V gene (reference sequence). The trim removed 3 bases at V and 3 bases at J, leaving 7 bases unmatched. This CDR3 region has 15 residues. CDR3: CASSSPGRGTDTQYF. DNA for the CDR3: TGTGCCAGCAGCTCCCCCGGGCGGGGGACAGATACGCAGTATTTT.

This chain joins TRBV20-1 and TRBJ2-5; a possible D gene is TRBD1 (5 bases). CDR1 and CDR2 from the germline V gene are DFQATT and SNEGSKA (reference sequence). The CDR3 sequence is 11 residues long. Trimming removed 4 bases from V and 5 bases from J, with 8 bases in between. The DNA of the CDR3 is TGCAGTGCTATAAACAGGGAGACCCAGTACTTC. It yields the protein CSAINRETQYF.

The V call is TRBV4-2, the J call TRBJ2-5; tentatively, D is TRBD1 (6 bases). Trimming took off 0 bases at V and 6 bases at J, with 20 bases between the two ends. CDR3 length: 17 amino acids. Germline CDR1 is LGHNA and CDR2 is YNFKEQ. CDR3 nucleotides: TGTGCCAGCAGCCAAGATGAGCTTGGGGGCAGCGTCAAGACCCAGTACTTC. It is translated as CASSQDELGGSVKTQYF.

The rearrangement joins TRBV30 to TRBJ2-7; a weak D match, TRBD1 (6 bases). Germline V gives CDR1 GTSNPN, CDR2 SVGIG (reference sequence). V was shortened by 7 bases and J by 2 bases, with 18 bases between the two germline ends. CDR3 length: 14 amino acids. The CDR3 bases are TGTGCCTTGAGCTCCGGGACACCCACCTACGAGCAGTACTTC. Protein product: CALSSGTPTYEQYF.

This rearrangement joins TRBV5-6 to TRBJ2-5; 10 bases agree with TRBD2. The length of the CDR3 is 14 residues. J was trimmed by 5 bases and V by 4 bases; bases with no gene match: 5. Germline V lookup: CDR1 SGHDT, CDR2 YYEEEE. CDR3 nucleotides: TGTGCCAGCAGCAAGGGACTAGCGTCGGAGACCCAGTACTTC. This codes for CASSKGLASETQYF.

This chain links TRBV5-1 with TRBJ2-1; 8 positions agree with TRBD2. The CDR3 has 16 residues. V lost 4 bases to trimming and J lost 8 bases; unmatched junction nucleotides: 14. Germline CDR1 reads SGHRS; CDR2 reads YFSETQ. The CDR3: CASSLGGTRTRDEQFF. CDR3 DNA: TGCGCCAGCAGCCTGGGGGGGACTAGAACGAGGGATGAGCAGTTCTTC.

V is TRBV29-1 and J is TRBJ1-5, with 7 bases lining up with TRBD1. There are 16 residues in the CDR3. Germline CDR1 is SQVTM and CDR2 is ANQGSEA. Trimming at V came to 1 base and at J to 3 bases, leaving 9 bases not matched to a gene. Here the CDR3 reads CSVEGGDSSFNQPQHF. The CDR3, as DNA: TGCAGCGTTGAAGGCGGGGACAGCTCCTTCAATCAGCCCCAGCATTTT.

The chain recombines TRBV2 with TRBJ1-5, with 7 bases matching TRBD1. The V segment lost 7 bases and the J segment 1 base; nucleotides outside the gene matches: 7. Germline CDR1 SNHLY, CDR2 FYNNEI. The length of the CDR3 is 15 residues. This CDR3 reads CASTDDRVSNQPQHF. CDR3 sequence (DNA): TGTGCCAGCACAGACGACAGGGTAAGCAATCAGCCCCAGCATTTT. Supplemented by reference TRBV2 and TRBJ1-5, the full variable domain reads EPEVTQTPSHQVTQMGQEVILRCVPISNHLYFYWYRQILGQKVEFLVSFYNNEISEKSEIFDDQFSVERPDGSNFTLKIRSTKLEDSAMYFCASTDDRVSNQPQHFGDGTRLSIL.

With regard to this clone: Sequence at one end of the junction differs from germline and may be a read error. The rearrangement links TRBV30 to TRBJ2-7; D gene ambiguous. The germline V gene encodes CDR1 GTSNPN and CDR2 SVGIG (reference sequence). The CDR3 extends over 11 amino acids. The CDR3, as DNA: TGTGCCTGGAGTGTTAGTTCTGGGCCCCGCTTC. Encoded protein: CAWSVSSGPRF.

This chain connects TRBV9 to TRBJ1-1; perhaps TRBD1 as D (5 bases). Germline assignment: CDR1 SGDLS and CDR2 YYNGEE. The CDR3 sequence is 16 residues long. V was clipped by 0 bases and J by 4 bases, with 16 bases between them. The CDR3 coding sequence is TGTGCCAGCAGCGTAGGGTCAGGGTCGTCCGGCACTGAAGCTTTCTTT. Protein product: CASSVGSGSSGTEAFF.

This clone was seen a handful of times. V and J are TRBV6-4 and TRBJ1-2; 9 nucleotides match TRBD1. The germline CDR1 and CDR2 sequences are MRHNA and SNTAGT. The CDR3 has 14 residues. Trimming removed 6 bases from V and 7 bases from J; junction bases left unmatched: 9. For the CDR3, the DNA is TGTGCCAGCAGCGCAAACAGGGGGCTTGGTGGCTACACCTTC. Translation: CASSANRGLGGYTF.

The chain carries TRBV10-3 and TRBJ1-3; D unclear. This CDR3 contains 13 residues. Germline values: CDR1 ENHRY, CDR2 SYGVKD. V gave up 6 bases and J gave up 1 base, with 7 bases separating them. CDR3 coding DNA: TGTGCCATCAGGGCAGATTCTGGAAACACCATATATTTT. It specifies CAIRADSGNTIYF.

The chain uses TRBV19 and TRBJ1-1; no reliable D call. Trimming took off 3 bases at V and 2 bases at J, with 4 bases between the two ends. Germline CDR1 LNHDA, CDR2 SQIVND (reference sequence). The CDR3 consists of 12 residues. Written as DNA, the CDR3 is TGTGCCAGTAGTATTTCAAACACTGAAGCTTTCTTT. This sequence encodes CASSISNTEAFF.

The V call is TRBV6-5, the J call TRBJ1-2, with unresolved D. The CDR3 contains 12 residues. V was cut by 6 bases and J by 3 bases, with 8 bases left in between. Per germline, CDR1 MNHEY and CDR2 SVGAGI. CDR3 nucleotide sequence: TGTGCCAGCAGCGGCGGATACTATGGCTACACCTTC. Translated, it gives CASSGGYYGYTF.

The chain recombines TRBV30 with TRBJ1-2; 8 bases are a match to TRBD1. Germline V lookup: CDR1 GTSNPN, CDR2 SVGIG (reference sequence). The CDR3 totals 15 residues. The trim removed 3 bases at V and 4 bases at J, leaving 10 bases unmatched. CDR3 DNA: TGTGCCTGGAGGGATCAACAGGGGGGAGGCTATGGCTACACCTTC. Translation gives CAWRDQQGGGYGYTF.

The chain uses TRBV3-1 (or the pseudogene TRBV3-2) and TRBJ2-3; 9 nucleotides align to TRBD2. The CDR3 totals 15 residues. The V gene end was trimmed by 1 base and the J gene end by 4 bases; junction bases not matched to a gene: 3. Per the germline V gene, CDR1 is LGHDT and CDR2 is YNNKEL (reference sequence). This chain's CDR3 is CASSQGGGAPDTQYF. CDR3 DNA sequence: TGTGCCAGCAGCCAAGGCGGGGGGGCCCCAGATACGCAGTATTTT.

The V call is TRBV14, the J call TRBJ2-7, with TRBD1 identical over 8 bases. The germline V gene has CDR1 SGHDN and CDR2 FVKESK. The trim removed 1 base at V and 5 bases at J, leaving 10 bases unmatched. This CDR3 region has 16 residues. CDR3 region: CASSQGVVDRGHEQYF. CDR3 coding DNA: TGTGCCAGCAGCCAAGGGGTGGTTGACAGGGGCCACGAGCAGTACTTC.

The V call is TRBV5-4, the J call TRBJ2-7; TRBD2 might be the D (6 bases). Germline CDR1 reads SGHNT; CDR2 reads YYREEE (reference sequence). The length of the CDR3 is 14 residues. V shed 3 bases and J shed 6 bases, with 16 bases lying between them. CDR3 in amino acids: CASSWGDSRPEQYF. As DNA, the CDR3 is TGTGCCAGCAGCTGGGGGGATAGCCGACCCGAGCAGTACTTC.

The chain employs TRBV4-1 and TRBJ1-2; a weak D match, TRBD1 (5 bases). The ends were cut back, 0 bases at V and 10 bases at J, with 18 bases in the middle. This CDR3 contains 15 residues. Germline assignment: CDR1 MGHRA and CDR2 YSYEKL. The CDR3: CASSQEAGVWVYYTF. DNA of the CDR3: TGCGCCAGCAGCCAAGAAGCGGGGGTCTGGGTTTACTACACCTTC.

V is TRBV16 and J is TRBJ1-2, with 12 bases lining up with TRBD1. The length of the CDR3 is 18 residues. The V gene end was trimmed by 0 bases and the J gene end by 3 bases; junction bases not matched to a gene: 8. Germline-derived CDR1 and CDR2 are KGHSY and FQNENV. The CDR3 loop is CASSQSAEGTGGYYGYTF. The CDR3 DNA follows: TGTGCCAGCAGCCAATCCGCGGAGGGGACAGGGGGCTACTATGGCTACACCTTC.

V usage is TRBV5-4 and J usage is TRBJ1-1; D is uncertain. CDR3 length equals 14 residues. Trimming cost V 4 bases and J 2 bases, with 12 bases left between them. Germline-derived CDR1 and CDR2 are SGHNT and YYREEE (reference sequence). This CDR3 is CASSPRGANTEAFF. CDR3 coding DNA: TGTGCCAGCAGCCCCCGGGGTGCTAACACTGAAGCTTTCTTT.

Only a few counts were recorded for this clone. V and J are TRBV14 and TRBJ1-6; 8 bases fit TRBD1. The junction had 13 bases not matched to a gene; V was cut back by 4 bases and J by 2 bases. CDR1 is SGHDN and CDR2 is FVKESK in the germline V gene. CDR3 size: 19 residues. The CDR3 sequence: CASSPSRQGIRTYNSPLHF. CDR3 in DNA: TGTGCCAGCAGCCCGAGCCGACAGGGGATTAGGACCTATAATTCACCCCTCCACTTT.